The 30 T cell receptor beta chains presented below share a single source sample, sequenced in a study of monozygotic twins with inflammatory bowel disease. For each CDR3 protein, TCRdb gives one entry from its re-call of the 5' RACE reads, without DNA. The sample has 200,000 to 250,000 distinct CDR3 sequences. What was sequenced was blood. All receptors derive from a human donor with ulcerative colitis or Crohn's disease, or a healthy co-twin of an affected twin (not recorded which).

The chain couples TRBV28 to TRBJ2-2; TCRdb reports TRBD1, a call that lacks DNA to check it against. The CDR3 totals 16 residues. Germline V CDR1 and CDR2: MDHEN, SYDVKM. Here the CDR3 reads CASSLSRGRPTGELFF.

The chain couples TRBV11-2 to TRBJ2-7; TCRdb gives TRBD1 as the D gene, but with no DNA this cannot be confirmed. Germline CDR1 reads SGHAT; CDR2 reads FQNNGV. The CDR3 extends over 15 amino acids. The CDR3 protein is CASSLDPHRAYEQYF.

The chain carries TRBV7-2 and TRBJ2-7. The CDR3 contains 15 residues. Germline V gives CDR1 SGHTA, CDR2 FQGNSA. The CDR3 loop is CASSLELGSSYEQYF.

The chain combines TRBV11-2 with TRBJ2-7. There are 13 residues in the CDR3. The V gene's germline CDR1 is SGHAT and CDR2 FQNNGV. The CDR3: CASSSGVIYEQYF.

The CDR3 region is CASRRTSGMNEQFF. The chain is built from TRBV9 and TRBJ2-1; TCRdb designates TRBD2, a call that cannot be tested without DNA. The CDR3 extends over 14 amino acids. The germline CDR1 and CDR2 sequences are SGDLS and YYNGEE.

The chain carries TRBV11-2 and TRBJ2-7; TCRdb indicates TRBD1, and absent DNA this call remains unverified. From germline, CDR1 is SGHAT and CDR2 FQNNGV. CDR3 length: 16 residues. The CDR3 reads CASSHLPGARPYEQYF.

The chain combines TRBV20-1 with TRBJ2-1; TCRdb designates TRBD2, a call that cannot be tested without DNA. CDR1 and CDR2 from the germline V gene are DFQATT and SNEGSKA (reference sequence). The CDR3 is 14 residues long. The CDR3 sequence: CSAPSGVSYNEQFF.

This rearrangement joins TRBV7-6 to TRBJ2-1; TCRdb reports TRBD1, a call that lacks DNA to check it against. The CDR3 length is 14 residues. Germline V gene data show CDR1 as SGHVS and CDR2 as FNYEAQ. The CDR3 here is CASSPPDRMGEQFF.

The rearrangement joins TRBV2 to TRBJ2-7; TCRdb calls TRBD2, which cannot be checked without DNA. This CDR3 has 15 residues. CDR1 and CDR2 (germline): SNHLY, FYNNEI. CDR3 region: CASTVPWALRGEQYF.

The chain employs TRBV5-1 and TRBJ1-1. Germline lookup yields CDR1 SGHRS and CDR2 YFSETQ. The CDR3 extends over 14 amino acids. This CDR3 is CASSAGALSTEAFF.

This chain links TRBV12-3 or TRBV12-4 with TRBJ2-1. The CDR3 loop spans 12 amino acids. The CDR3: CASTNLVTEQFF.

The chain couples TRBV27 to TRBJ1-4. This CDR3 is 16 amino acids long. Germline assignment: CDR1 MNHEY and CDR2 SMNVEV (reference sequence). The CDR3 is CASSLSWENLRQKLFF.

The V and J genes are TRBV20-1 and TRBJ2-5; TCRdb proposes TRBD2, but this gene call is untestable without DNA. There are 13 residues in the CDR3. The germline V gene has CDR1 DFQATT and CDR2 SNEGSKA (reference sequence). The CDR3 is CSAEGLAEETQYF.

The rearrangement uses TRBV14 and TRBJ2-5; TCRdb's assignment of TRBD1 cannot be checked, as there is no DNA. This CDR3 spans 15 amino acids. The germline gives CDR1 SGHDN, CDR2 FVKESK. This chain's CDR3 is CASSRYGTGKETQYF. Based on the CDR3 plus reference TRBV14 and TRBJ2-5, the full variable domain is EAGVTQFPSHSVIEKGQTVTLRCDPISGHDNLYWYRRVMGKEIKFLLHFVKESKQDESGMPNNRFLAERTGGTYSTLKVQPAELEDSGVYFCASSRYGTGKETQYFGPGTRLLVL.

The rearrangement links TRBV20-1 to TRBJ2-1; the D call of TRBD2 rests on TCRdb alone, since no DNA is present to check it. Germline V gene data show CDR1 as DFQATT and CDR2 as SNEGSKA (reference sequence). CDR3 length: 17 amino acids. This CDR3 is CSARGNSGLSSYNEQFF.

V gene TRBV7-9 combines with J gene TRBJ2-1; TCRdb proposes TRBD1, but this gene call is untestable without DNA. Germline CDR1 and CDR2: SEHNR and FQNEAQ (reference sequence). This CDR3 is 15 amino acids long. The CDR3: CASSLEGQGFSEQFF.

The CDR3 loop is CSARDPNRGWETQYF. This sequence joins TRBV20-1 and TRBJ2-5. This CDR3 has 15 residues. The germline V gene has CDR1 DFQATT and CDR2 SNEGSKA (reference sequence).

CDR3: CASSDRLGSTEAFF. The chain links TRBV2 to TRBJ1-1. The CDR3 is made up of 14 amino acids. Germline CDR1 is SNHLY and CDR2 is FYNNEI.

The chain employs TRBV12-3 or TRBV12-4 and TRBJ1-3. The CDR3 runs to 16 residues. CDR3 sequence: CASSYQRTSSGNTIYF.

V and J are TRBV5-1 and TRBJ1-1; TCRdb selects TRBD1, and the lack of DNA leaves this call unchecked. The CDR3 has 18 residues. CDR1 SGHRS and CDR2 YFSETQ come from the germline V gene. CDR3 sequence: CASSLGPWRSEMNTEAFF.

The gene calls are TRBV4-1 and TRBJ2-3; TCRdb's D call of TRBD1 is untestable without DNA. Germline V gives CDR1 MGHRA, CDR2 YSYEKL. The CDR3 runs to 18 residues. CDR3 region: CASSQDDRGGPFQDTQYF.

V is TRBV5-1 and J is TRBJ2-7. The germline gives CDR1 SGHRS, CDR2 YFSETQ. This CDR3 contains 14 residues. The CDR3 reads CASSLAPGAYEQYF.

The chain couples TRBV30 to TRBJ2-7; the TRBD2 assignment by TCRdb is unverifiable without DNA. This CDR3 comprises 14 residues. CDR1 is GTSNPN and CDR2 is SVGIG in the germline V gene (reference sequence). The CDR3 spells CAWGPLAGIYEQYF.

The rearrangement uses TRBV7-9 and TRBJ1-1; without DNA, the TCRdb call of TRBD1 cannot be checked. CDR3 size: 14 residues. Germline CDR1 and CDR2: SEHNR and FQNEAQ (reference sequence). CDR3 in amino acids: CASSWDRESTEAFF.

The V gene is TRBV27, the J gene TRBJ1-1; TCRdb reports TRBD1, a call that lacks DNA to check it against. The V gene's germline CDR1 is MNHEY and CDR2 SMNVEV (reference sequence). The CDR3 loop spans 13 amino acids. Here the CDR3 reads CASSPRTGSAAFF.

The chain recombines TRBV19 with TRBJ2-2; absent DNA, TCRdb's TRBD1 call cannot be checked. CDR3 length equals 16 residues. Germline lookup yields CDR1 LNHDA and CDR2 SQIVND (reference sequence). The CDR3 sequence: CASSGGTGGNTGELFF.

V is TRBV20-1 and J is TRBJ2-7. Germline V gene lookup returns CDR1 DFQATT and CDR2 SNEGSKA (reference sequence). The CDR3 spans 14 residues. CDR3 sequence: CSARDQGYSYEQYF.

This rearrangement joins TRBV20-1 to TRBJ1-1. This CDR3 is 11 amino acids long. CDR1 and CDR2 (germline): DFQATT, SNEGSKA (reference sequence). CDR3 residues: CSAQENTEAFF.

The V gene is TRBV10-3, the J gene TRBJ2-7; TCRdb's D call, TRBD1, is unchecked because there is no DNA. Germline loops: CDR1 ENHRY, CDR2 SYGVKD. The length of the CDR3 is 14 residues. The CDR3 sequence is CAISIGQGTYEQYF.

The chain links TRBV7-2 to TRBJ2-7; TCRdb names TRBD1, which stays unverified in the absence of DNA. This CDR3 spans 16 amino acids. The germline CDR1 and CDR2 sequences are SGHTA and FQGNSA. CDR3 sequence reads: CASSSFRDGLSYEQYF.